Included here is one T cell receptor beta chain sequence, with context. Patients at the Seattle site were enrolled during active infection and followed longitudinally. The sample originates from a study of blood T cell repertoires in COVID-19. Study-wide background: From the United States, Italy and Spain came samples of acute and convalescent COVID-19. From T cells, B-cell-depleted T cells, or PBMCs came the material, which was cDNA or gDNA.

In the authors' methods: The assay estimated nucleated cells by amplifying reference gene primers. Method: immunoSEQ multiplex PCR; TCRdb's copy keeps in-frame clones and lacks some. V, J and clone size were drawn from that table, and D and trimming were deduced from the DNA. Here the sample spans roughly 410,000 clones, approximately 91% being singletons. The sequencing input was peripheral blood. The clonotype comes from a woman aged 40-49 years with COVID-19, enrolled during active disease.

The CDR3 nucleotides read TGCGCCAGCAGCCAAGAACCGGGCAATCAGCCCCAGCATTTT. The encoded protein is CASSQEPGNQPQHF. The rearrangement uses TRBV4-3 and TRBJ1-5; D not resolved. Trimming took 0 bases from V and 2 from J, leaving 5 bases between them. The CDR3 loop spans 14 amino acids. The germline V gene encodes CDR1 LGHNA and CDR2 YSLEER.